This TCR beta chain was sequenced during a study of blood T cells in healthy people across ages. Many counts were recorded for this clonotype. Its specificity is not known. Study results and caveats: Diversity of TCR beta correlated strongly with naive T cell percentage. Bulk PBMC profiling left naive and antigen-experienced comparisons inconclusive.

With a J-beta primer mix and a sample-barcoded 5' primer, a second PCR ran about 7 to 12 cycles. One entry per CDR3 protein, called by TCRdb with MiXCR from the 5' RACE reads. The sample lists fewer than 900,000 distinct CDR3 sequences, under 40% occurring once. Each individual donor underwent a draw of 8 to 10 milliliters of peripheral blood. Total RNA amounts of at least 6 micrograms were extracted per sample. The sample was blood. This sequence originates from a man aged 18 to 35 in good health.

The CDR3 sequence: CASTPGGSTDTQYF. The DNA of the CDR3 is TGTGCCAGCACCCCCGGGGGGAGCACAGATACGCAGTATTTT. The rearrangement uses TRBV12-3 or TRBV12-4 and TRBJ2-3; 7 nucleotides match TRBD2. The CDR3 runs 14 residues. Trimming removed 7 bases from V and 0 bases from J; junction bases left unmatched: 4.